A selection of T cell receptor beta chains follows, all from one sample in a study of blood T cell repertoires in COVID-19. The protocol was immunoSEQ multiplex PCR, while the TCRdb copy is restricted to in-frame clones and leaves out a portion. This table holds 25,000 to 35,000 clones, around 90% found once. Sequenced: peripheral blood. Receptor source: a human donor in a cohort sampled during active COVID-19. CDR3s include the opening cysteine and the closing phenylalanine or tryptophan. D genes are given only for firm matches. Some rows have no size entry. The others give once, few or many, or a class for an expanded clone.

clone_size	v_call	j_call	d_call	cdr3_aa	cdr3_nt
-	TRBV19	TRBJ1-3	TRBD1	CATKVRGSGNTIYF	TGTGCCACCAAAGTCAGGGGGTCTGGAAACACCATATATTTT
-	TRBV27	TRBJ2-5	-	CASSPQSSSPRGKETQYF	TGTGCCAGCAGCCCTCAATCCTCTAGCCCCCGGGGGAAAGAGACCCAGTACTTC
-	TRBV7-2	TRBJ1-5	TRBD1	CASSNGGQAYQPQHF	TGTGCCAGCAGCAACGGCGGACAGGCTTATCAGCCCCAGCATTTT
-	TRBV28	TRBJ2-2	TRBD1	CASSLDLGGLNTGELFF	TGTGCCAGCAGTCTAGATTTAGGGGGCCTAAACACCGGGGAGCTGTTTTTT
-	TRBV9	TRBJ1-1	-	CASSMSGETEAFF	TGTGCCAGCAGCATGTCAGGGGAGACTGAAGCTTTCTTT
-	TRBV2	TRBJ2-5	TRBD1	CASSQQGVGQETQYF	TGTGCCAGCAGTCAACAGGGGGTCGGGCAAGAGACCCAGTACTTC
-	TRBV9	TRBJ2-3	TRBD2	CASSVGGSWLSDTQYF	TGTGCCAGCAGCGTCGGCGGGAGCTGGCTAAGTGATACGCAGTATTTT
-	TRBV10-1	TRBJ2-3	-	CAIGIRGCTDTQYF	TGCGCCATCGGTATACGAGGATGCACAGATACGCAGTATTTT
once	TRBV11-3	TRBJ1-1	-	CASSRGSHPNTEAFF	TGTGCCAGCAGCCGAGGGAGTCACCCGAACACTGAAGCTTTCTTT
-	TRBV7-2	TRBJ2-1	TRBD2	CASSLGLAGGVEQFF	TGTGCCAGCAGCTTAGGTCTAGCGGGGGGGGTTGAGCAGTTCTTC
-	TRBV11-2	TRBJ1-1	-	CASSPLGADTEAFF	TGTGCCAGCAGCCCCCTGGGTGCGGACACTGAAGCTTTCTTT
-	TRBV11-3	TRBJ2-2	-	CASSLEAGRELFF	TGTGCCAGCAGCTTAGAGGCGGGCCGGGAGCTGTTTTTT
-	TRBV19	TRBJ1-5	-	CASSLQLQPQHF	TGTGCCAGTAGCCTCCAACTCCAGCCCCAGCATTTT
-	TRBV5-1	TRBJ1-3	-	CASSRWPSSGNTIYF	TGCGCCAGCAGCCGGTGGCCTAGCTCTGGAAACACCATATATTTT
few	TRBV2	TRBJ2-1	-	CASSGLAGTTYNEQFF	TGTGCCAGCAGTGGGCTAGCAGGAACCACCTACAATGAGCAGTTCTTC
-	TRBV19	TRBJ2-3	-	CASSTLGLGGTDTQYF	TGTGCCAGTAGTACCCTTGGGCTCGGGGGCACAGATACGCAGTATTTT
-	TRBV6-2/TRBV6-3	TRBJ2-3	-	CASSLSGTDTQYF	TGTGCCAGCAGTCTATCGGGCACAGATACGCAGTATTTT
-	TRBV9	TRBJ1-4	TRBD1	CASSVTTGGVLSEKLFF	TGTGCCAGCAGCGTGACCACAGGGGGCGTACTTTCGGAAAAACTGTTTTTT
-	TRBV19	TRBJ2-4	-	CASSADRSFFKNIQYF	TGTGCCAGTAGTGCGGACAGATCCTTTTTCAAAAACATTCAGTACTTC
-	TRBV2	TRBJ2-1	TRBD2	CASSALRSGGGEQFF	TGTGCCAGCAGTGCCCTGCGGAGCGGGGGTGGGGAGCAGTTCTTC
-	TRBV5-1	TRBJ2-5	-	CASSLGDWQGETQYF	TGCGCCAGCAGCTTGGGGGACTGGCAGGGAGAGACCCAGTACTTC
-	TRBV7-6	TRBJ2-2	-	CASSFWTGDPGELFF	TGTGCCAGCAGCTTCTGGACCGGGGATCCCGGGGAGCTGTTTTTT
-	TRBV28	TRBJ1-6	-	CASDRQFNSPLHF	TGTGCCAGCGATCGACAGTTCAATTCACCCCTCCACTTT
-	TRBV27	TRBJ2-1	TRBD1	CASRAGQGFYNEQFF	TGTGCCAGCAGAGCCGGACAGGGATTCTACAATGAGCAGTTCTTC
-	TRBV5-4	TRBJ1-2	-	CASSLVPMGSPNYGYTF	TGTGCCAGCAGCTTGGTCCCGATGGGGAGTCCTAACTATGGCTACACCTTC
-	TRBV2	TRBJ2-3	TRBD2	CASPGRAVDTQYF	TGTGCCAGCCCGGGGAGGGCCGTAGATACGCAGTATTTT
-	TRBV4-3	TRBJ2-1	-	CASSQELPGRYNEQFF	TGCGCCAGCAGCCAAGAGCTTCCAGGGAGGTACAATGAGCAGTTCTTC
-	TRBV7-9	TRBJ1-1	-	CASSLAPTVNTEAFF	TGTGCCAGCAGCTTAGCCCCCACAGTGAACACTGAAGCTTTCTTT
-	TRBV6-2/TRBV6-3	TRBJ1-2	-	CASSFFDMQVNYGYTF	TGTGCCAGCAGTTTTTTTGATATGCAGGTCAACTATGGCTACACCTTC
-	TRBV7-8	TRBJ2-3	TRBD2	CASSLSLAGVQFRSDTQYF	TGTGCCAGCAGCCTGTCACTAGCGGGGGTTCAATTTCGGTCAGATACGCAGTATTTT
-	TRBV12-3/TRBV12-4	TRBJ2-4	-	CASSPRVIQYF	TGTGCCAGCAGCCCTCGAGTCATTCAGTACTTC
-	TRBV28	TRBJ1-5	-	CASSWEVAQPQHF	TGTGCCAGCAGCTGGGAGGTCGCTCAGCCCCAGCATTTT
-	TRBV18	TRBJ2-1	TRBD1	CASGGQGHNEQFF	TGTGCCAGCGGGGGACAGGGGCACAATGAGCAGTTCTTC